Sequencing of this T cell receptor (beta chain) was carried out in a study of long-term antiretroviral therapy in people with HIV. Version v3.0 of the immunoSEQ assay was performed at survey level. Method: immunoSEQ multiplex PCR; TCRdb's copy keeps in-frame clones and lacks some. The table lists about 20,000 clones, roughly 75% of them singletons. Trimming removed 5 bases at V and 6 bases at J, with 17 bases between. The CDR3 runs 14 residues. From germline, CDR1 is KGHSH and CDR2 LQKENI. People in the study who had HIV all got their treatment in the United States. The study used samples holding roughly 1-10 million cryopreserved PBMC before DNA extraction.

The TCR sequence derives from a woman aged 30 to 39 with HIV. The input for sequencing was unsorted PBMCs, taken 2.9 years after starting antiretroviral therapy. The rearrangement joins TRBV18 to TRBJ2-7; TRBD1 or TRBD2 may be the D gene (5 bases each). For the CDR3, the DNA is TGTGCCAGCTCAACACGGGACGGAACCTCCGAGCAGTACTTC. It translates to CASSTRDGTSEQYF.